Following are 8 T cell receptor beta chains from one sample sequenced in a study of T cell responses to AZD1222 COVID-19 vaccine. Using immunoSEQ multiplex PCR, the repertoire was profiled, and TCRdb retains in-frame clones only, with some absent. The table lists about 120,000 clones, about 92% of them singletons. Sequenced here: peripheral blood, sampled 28 days after the second AZD1222 dose. The receptor set was obtained from an adult who received the AZD1222 COVID-19 vaccine.

The CDR3 is CASSSGQGSHYEQYF. The CDR3 nucleotides read TGTGCCAGCAGTTCCGGACAGGGGAGTCACTACGAGCAGTACTTC. The chain has TRBV28 and TRBJ2-7; 9 nucleotides agree with TRBD1. Germline-derived CDR1 and CDR2 are MDHEN and SYDVKM. After removal of 4 bases from V and 3 bases from J, the junction contained 7 bases not matched to a gene. The CDR3 runs to 15 residues.

The chain recombines TRBV4-3 with TRBJ2-3; 9 nucleotides line up with TRBD1. V was clipped by 1 base and J by 1 base; unmatched bases: 3. The CDR3 is 16 amino acids. Germline CDR1 LGHNA, CDR2 YSLEER. The CDR3 DNA reads TGCGCCAGCAGCCAAGGGACAGGGGTCGGCACAGATACGCAGTATTTT. Translating gives CASSQGTGVGTDTQYF.

The chain's CDR3 is CASSLPLAGGLVRGMDEQYF. CDR3 DNA sequence: TGTGCCAGCAGCTTGCCCCTAGCGGGGGGGCTTGTTAGGGGGATGGACGAGCAGTACTTC. The genes are TRBV7-8 and TRBJ2-7; 12 bases line up with TRBD2. The CDR3 sequence is 20 residues long. The V and J ends lost 3 bases and 5 bases, in that order; junction bases with no gene match: 20. CDR1 is SGHVS, CDR2 FQNEAQ, per germline.

This clone turned up a few times. The V and J genes are TRBV15 and TRBJ2-3, with TRBD2 as a possible D gene (5 bases). Trimming removed 0 bases from V and 2 bases from J, with 9 bases in between. Per the germline V gene, CDR1 is LNHNV and CDR2 is YYDKDF (reference sequence). This CDR3 is built from 15 residues. The CDR3 nucleotides read TGTGCCACCAGCAGAGACGAGGGCTACACAGATACGCAGTATTTT. Protein sequence: CATSRDEGYTDTQYF.

This rearrangement joins TRBV9 to TRBJ2-4, with 9 bases lining up with TRBD1. The CDR3 extends over 14 amino acids. Germline-derived CDR1 and CDR2 are SGDLS and YYNGEE. After removal of 4 bases from V and 4 bases from J, the junction contained 3 bases not matched to a gene. The CDR3 DNA sequence: TGTGCCAGCAGCAGCGGGACAGGGAAAAACATTCAGTACTTC. Its translation is CASSSGTGKNIQYF.

The chain combines TRBV7-2 with TRBJ1-4; D call uncertain. The CDR3 has 15 residues. Germline assignment: CDR1 SGHTA and CDR2 FQGNSA. Trimming pared 5 bases from V and 0 bases from J, leaving 10 bases between. The CDR3 bases are TGTGCCAGCAGCCTTTGGGGAGCAACTAATGAAAAACTGTTTTTT. Translation: CASSLWGATNEKLFF. The whole variable domain, remainder taken from reference TRBV7-2 and TRBJ1-4, is GAGVSQSPSNKVTEKGKDVELRCDPISGHTALYWYRQSLGQGLEFLIYFQGNSAPDKSGLPSDRFSAERTGGSVSTLTIQRTQQEDSAVYLCASSLWGATNEKLFFGSGTQLSVL.

The chain joins TRBV30 to TRBJ2-3; 11 nucleotides line up with TRBD1. V lost 5 bases and J lost 5; bases outside the gene matches: 6. Germline values: CDR1 GTSNPN, CDR2 SVGIG (reference sequence). The CDR3 runs to 14 residues. CDR3 sequence (DNA): TGTGCCTGGGGACAGGGGGCTCACGAAGATACGCAGTATTTT. Translated, it gives CAWGQGAHEDTQYF. Full variable domain (rest looked up from reference TRBV30 and TRBJ2-3): SQTIHQWPATLVQPVGSPLSLECTVEGTSNPNLYWYRQAAGRGLQLLFYSVGIGQISSEVPQNLSASRPQDRQFILSSKKLLLSDSGFYLCAWGQGAHEDTQYFGPGTRLTVL.

The chain joins TRBV6-2 or TRBV6-3 to TRBJ2-7; possible D gene TRBD1, 5 bases. Per germline, CDR1 MNHEY and CDR2 SVGEGT. V lost 5 bases to trimming and J lost 2 bases, with 13 bases between them. This CDR3 is built from 14 residues. CDR3 amino acids: CASSPGMRTYEQYF. DNA of the CDR3: TGTGCCAGCAGTCCAGGGATGAGGACCTACGAGCAGTACTTC.